This is a list of T cell receptor beta chains from one sample in a study of shared clonotypes between healthy human individuals. The data were produced by immunoSEQ multiplex PCR, yet TCRdb's version contains in-frame clones alone and is incomplete. Altogether roughly 1 million clones are present, about 70% being singletons, with the ten largest covering around 1.4%. The sample comprised memory CD4+ T cells sorted from blood. The source is a man aged 18 to 29 in good health. Each CDR3 is given with its conserved first and last residue. D genes are given only for firm matches. For some rows the clone size is stated as once, few or many, or as a class when expanded; others skip it.

J	D	V	size	CDR3	DNA
TRBJ2-1	NA	TRBV5-1	NA	CASSYSNEQFF	TGCGCCAGCAGCTATTCTAACGAGCAGTTCTTC
TRBJ1-1	TRBD1	TRBV19	NA	CASRRGTGGYAEAFF	TGTGCCAGTAGGCGCGGGACAGGGGGTTACGCTGAAGCTTTCTTT
TRBJ1-3	TRBD1	TRBV5-1	NA	CASSYGQGALDGNTIYF	TGCGCCAGCAGTTACGGACAGGGGGCTTTGGATGGAAACACCATATATTTT
TRBJ1-1	NA	TRBV5-1	NA	CASSLGGSMNTEAFF	TGCGCCAGCAGCTTGGGCGGCAGCATGAACACTGAAGCTTTCTTT
TRBJ1-1	NA	TRBV6-4	NA	CASSDSRVSGSGEAFF	TGTGCCAGCAGTGACTCGAGGGTCTCGGGGTCGGGGGAAGCTTTCTTT
TRBJ1-4	TRBD1	TRBV4-2	many	CASSPSGTGNEKLFF	TGTGCCAGCAGCCCCTCCGGGACAGGGAATGAAAAACTGTTTTTT
TRBJ2-3	TRBD2	TRBV5-1	NA	CASSPGTSGPSTDTQYF	TGCGCCAGCAGCCCCGGGACTAGCGGTCCTTCCACAGATACGCAGTATTTT
TRBJ2-7	NA	TRBV2	NA	CASRTGASYEQYF	TGTGCCAGCAGGACGGGAGCCTCCTACGAGCAGTACTTC
TRBJ1-2	TRBD1	TRBV19	NA	CASSRDRSYTF	TGTGCCAGTAGTAGGGACAGGAGCTACACCTTC
TRBJ2-3	NA	TRBV19	NA	CASSTLGGSDTQYF	TGTGCCAGTAGTACCCTGGGAGGTTCAGATACGCAGTATTTT
TRBJ2-7	NA	TRBV10-2	NA	CASSESLSVGEQYF	TGCGCCAGCAGTGAGTCCCTATCTGTTGGCGAGCAGTACTTC
TRBJ2-3	TRBD2	TRBV9	NA	CASSPRDSGRKGTDTQYF	TGTGCCAGCAGCCCTCGAGATAGCGGGAGAAAGGGAACAGATACGCAGTATTTT
TRBJ2-3	NA	TRBV29-1	NA	CSVLGAGDTQYF	TGCAGCGTTTTGGGGGCCGGTGATACGCAGTATTTT
TRBJ2-3	NA	TRBV7-9	NA	CASSLGSGITTDTQYF	TGTGCCAGCAGCTTAGGATCGGGAATTACCACAGATACGCAGTATTTT
TRBJ1-6	NA	TRBV7-3	NA	CASSQFNGSPLHF	TGTGCCAGCAGCCAATTCAACGGCTCACCCCTCCACTTT
TRBJ2-3	TRBD2	TRBV5-4	NA	CASSETSGGPDTQYF	TGTGCCAGCAGCGAGACTAGCGGGGGCCCCGATACGCAGTATTTT
TRBJ2-1	TRBD2	TRBV7-2	NA	CASSPRASGRVNEQFF	TGTGCCAGCAGCCCGAGGGCTAGCGGGAGAGTGAATGAGCAGTTCTTC
TRBJ2-5	NA	TRBV11-2	once	CASSLVSGLGTQYF	TGTGCCAGCAGCTTAGTCTCGGGACTGGGGACCCAGTACTTC
TRBJ2-7	NA	TRBV7-2	NA	CASSLQSSEKGEQYF	TGTGCCAGCAGCTTACAGTCTAGCGAGAAAGGCGAGCAGTACTTC
TRBJ2-7	TRBD1	TRBV5-5	NA	CASSLGQGAGYEQYF	TGTGCCAGCAGCTTGGGGCAGGGGGCAGGGTACGAGCAGTACTTC
TRBJ2-7	NA	TRBV2	NA	CASSARDEQYF	TGTGCCAGCAGTGCGAGGGACGAGCAGTACTTC
TRBJ1-2	NA	TRBV7-2	once	CASSLEGSANYGYTF	TGTGCCAGCAGCTTAGAGGGCAGCGCTAACTATGGCTACACCTTC
TRBJ2-3	TRBD2	TRBV2	NA	CASSLPGTSGATQYF	TGTGCCAGCAGTCTCCCCGGGACTAGCGGGGCGACGCAGTATTTT
TRBJ1-2	NA	TRBV21-1	once	CASSSHRELDGYTF	TGTGCCAGCAGCAGCCACCGGGAGCTCGATGGCTACACCTTC
TRBJ1-3	NA	TRBV6-5	NA	CASRLQGTAGNTIYF	TGTGCCAGCCGACTACAGGGAACGGCTGGAAACACCATATATTTT
TRBJ1-5	NA	TRBV4-1	NA	CASSQAAGADQPQHF	TGCGCCAGCAGCCAAGCGGCAGGCGCCGATCAGCCCCAGCATTTT
TRBJ2-7	TRBD2	TRBV7-2	NA	CASSPYASGRNEQYF	TGTGCCAGCAGCCCTTATGCTAGCGGACGGAACGAGCAGTACTTC
TRBJ2-7	NA	TRBV28	NA	CATIKGVPYEQYF	TGTGCCACAATCAAGGGGGTCCCGTACGAGCAGTACTTC
TRBJ1-1	NA	TRBV5-6	once	CASSFGASNTEAFF	TGTGCCAGCAGCTTCGGGGCCTCGAACACTGAAGCTTTCTTT
TRBJ2-3	TRBD2	TRBV5-1	NA	CASSEGTSGWTDTQYF	TGCGCCAGCAGCGAAGGGACTAGCGGGTGGACGGATACGCAGTATTTT
TRBJ2-7	NA	TRBV4-3	NA	CASSRDLGSYEQYF	TGCGCCAGCAGTAGGGACTTAGGCTCCTACGAGCAGTACTTC
TRBJ2-3	TRBD2	TRBV7-8	NA	CASSSRLAGGRDTQYF	TGTGCCAGCAGCTCCAGACTAGCGGGGGGGAGAGATACGCAGTATTTT
TRBJ2-2	TRBD2	TRBV5-1	NA	CASTRTSENTGELFF	TGCGCCAGCACCCGGACTAGCGAAAACACCGGGGAGCTGTTTTTT
TRBJ2-2	TRBD1	TRBV28	NA	CASLGFGTGITGELFF	TGTGCCAGCCTGGGATTCGGGACAGGGATCACCGGGGAGCTGTTTTTT
TRBJ2-3	NA	TRBV5-1	NA	CASSFWGDPTDTQYF	TGCGCCAGCAGCTTTTGGGGGGACCCCACAGATACGCAGTATTTT
TRBJ1-2	TRBD1	TRBV28	NA	CASSVGTGANYGYTF	TGTGCCAGCAGCGTCGGGACAGGAGCTAACTATGGCTACACCTTC
TRBJ1-2	NA	TRBV15	NA	CATSRDRGQGYGYTF	TGTGCCACCAGCAGAGATCGGGGGCAGGGGTATGGCTACACCTTC
TRBJ2-7	TRBD2	TRBV6-1	NA	CASSALAGPTYEQYF	TGTGCCAGCAGTGCACTAGCGGGGCCAACCTACGAGCAGTACTTC
TRBJ2-1	NA	TRBV6-5	NA	CWRGVLSYNEQFF	TGTTGGAGGGGGGTGCTCTCCTACAATGAGCAGTTCTTC
TRBJ2-3	NA	TRBV5-1	once	CASSLATLLFGRSGTDTQYF	TGCGCCAGCAGCTTGGCGACATTGCTATTCGGTCGGAGCGGGACAGATACGCAGTATTTT
TRBJ2-5	NA	TRBV5-4	few	CASSTWGVETQYF	TGTGCCAGCAGTACCTGGGGCGTAGAGACCCAGTACTTC
TRBJ1-3	NA	TRBV28	few	CASGVIGISGNTIYF	TGTGCCAGCGGCGTAATCGGGATCTCTGGAAACACCATATATTTT
TRBJ2-3	NA	TRBV6-5	NA	CASSPYGLDTQYF	TGTGCCAGCAGCCCGTACGGTTTAGATACGCAGTATTTT